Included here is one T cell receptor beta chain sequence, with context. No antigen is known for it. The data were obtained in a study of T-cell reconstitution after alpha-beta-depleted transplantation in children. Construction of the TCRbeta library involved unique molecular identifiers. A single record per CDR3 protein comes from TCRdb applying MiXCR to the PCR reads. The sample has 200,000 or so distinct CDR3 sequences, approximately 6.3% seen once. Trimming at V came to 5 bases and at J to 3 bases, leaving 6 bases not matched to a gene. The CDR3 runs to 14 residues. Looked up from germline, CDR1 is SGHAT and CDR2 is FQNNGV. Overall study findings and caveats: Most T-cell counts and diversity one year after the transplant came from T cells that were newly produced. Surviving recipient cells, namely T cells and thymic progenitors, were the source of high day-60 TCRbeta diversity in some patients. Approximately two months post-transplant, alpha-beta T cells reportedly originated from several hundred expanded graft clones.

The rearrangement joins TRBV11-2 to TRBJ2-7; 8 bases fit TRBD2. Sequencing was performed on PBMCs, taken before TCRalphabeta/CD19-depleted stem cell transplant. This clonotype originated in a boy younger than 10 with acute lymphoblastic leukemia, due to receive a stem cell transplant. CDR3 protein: CASSERGSYYEQYF. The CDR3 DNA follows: TGTGCCAGCAGCGAGCGGGGGTCGTACTACGAGCAGTACTTC.